These 3 T cell receptor beta chains were all obtained from the same sample, sequenced in a study of blood T cells in healthy people across ages. Sample-barcoded 5' priming and a J-beta primer mix drove a second PCR of about 6 to 12 cycles. TCRdb re-analysed the 5' RACE reads in MiXCR, keeping a single row per CDR3 protein. The repertoire consists of around 1,000,000 distinct CDR3 sequences, with around 27% occurring once and the leading ten covering 0.75%. This sample was also put to use in a study of T cells of mothers and their children.

The sample taken for sequencing was blood. These receptors were taken from a girl aged 2 to 10 in good health.

The J gene is TRBJ1-6, the V gene TRBV7-9; TRBD1 matches 7 bases. This CDR3 spans 16 amino acids. Germline-derived CDR1 and CDR2 are SEHNR and FQNEAQ (reference sequence). The ends lost 5 bases at V and 6 bases at J; junction bases unmatched: 10. The CDR3 loop reads CASSPTGDRRNSPLHF. The DNA for the CDR3 is TGTGCCAGCAGCCCCACAGGGGATCGTCGTAATTCACCCCTCCACTTT. The whole variable domain, filled in from reference TRBV7-9 and TRBJ1-6, reads DTGVSQNPRHKITKRGQNVTFRCDPISEHNRLYWYRQTLGQGPEFLTYFQNEAQLEKSRLLSDRFSAERPKGSFSTLEIQRTEQGDSAMYLCASSPTGDRRNSPLHFGNGTRLTVT.

The chain combines TRBV2 with TRBJ2-5; D is possibly TRBD1 (5 bases). CDR1 and CDR2 from the germline V gene are SNHLY and FYNNEI. The V and J ends lost 2 bases and 2 bases respectively, with 9 bases between them. The CDR3 contains 14 residues. CDR3 bases: TGTGCCAGCAGTGAACCAGGGTATCAAGAGACCCAGTACTTC. It yields the protein CASSEPGYQETQYF.

V gene TRBV7-9 combines with J gene TRBJ2-5, with D possibly matching TRBD1 (5 bases). The tail of the sequence fits TRBJ2-1 better, so the J call may be wrong. The germline gives CDR1 SEHNR, CDR2 FQNEAQ (reference sequence). The CDR3 length is 16 residues. The CDR3 reads CASSLFRPGAADEQFF. CDR3 nucleotide sequence: TGTGCCAGCAGCTTATTTCGGCCTGGGGCTGCTGATGAGCAGTTCTTC.